This TCR beta chain was identified in a study of radiation and T cells in renal cell carcinoma. The study, taken as a whole, reports: Top tumor clonotypes rose in blood 2 weeks post-radiation, then contracted.

Only in-frame clones appear in the TCRdb table, and some are missing; sequencing was by immunoSEQ multiplex PCR. This sample yields around 180,000 clones, of which about 87% are seen a single time; 11% belongs to the top ten. From germline, CDR1 is SGHDN and CDR2 FVKESK. Trimming at V came to 4 bases and at J to 6 bases, leaving 12 bases not matched to a gene. The CDR3 loop spans 18 amino acids. On this clone: Its specificity is not known.

As to time point: blood 4 weeks post-SBRT, at nephrectomy. Treatment: 15 Gy SBRT to primary tumor, nephrectomy 4 weeks later. Blood was sampled at baseline, 2 weeks and 4 weeks after SBRT. This renal cell carcinoma was of the clear cell type. This rearrangement joins TRBV14 to TRBJ2-3, with 14 nucleotides matching TRBD2. The receptor comes from a woman aged 45-65 years with renal cell carcinoma. This specimen consisted of blood, obtained from a patient whose treatment included radiotherapy and nephrectomy. The CDR3 bases are TGTGCCAGCAGCCCCCACCGACTAGCGGGGGGGACTGGGGATACGCAGTATTTT. Its protein is CASSPHRLAGGTGDTQYF.